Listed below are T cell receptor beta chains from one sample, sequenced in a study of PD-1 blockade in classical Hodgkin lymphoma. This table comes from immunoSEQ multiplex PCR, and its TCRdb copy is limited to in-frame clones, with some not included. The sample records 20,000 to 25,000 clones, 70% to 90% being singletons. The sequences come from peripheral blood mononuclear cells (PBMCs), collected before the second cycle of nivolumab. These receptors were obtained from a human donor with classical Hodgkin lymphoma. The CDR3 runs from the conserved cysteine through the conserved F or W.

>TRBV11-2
CASSLGQVDNEQFF
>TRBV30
CAWGRETQYF
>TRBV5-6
CASSLGRVGVFF
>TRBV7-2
CASSLDTRRQSRANVLTF
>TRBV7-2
CASSLATGASYEQYF
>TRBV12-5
CASCLESNQPQHF
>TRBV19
CASSRGLSGNTIYF
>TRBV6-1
CASSEQANNSPLHF
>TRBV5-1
CASSLAGTLTDTQYF
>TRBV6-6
CASSEQGSGNTIYF
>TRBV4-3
CASSQDLGGPSSYNSPLHF
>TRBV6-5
CASSYGETQYF
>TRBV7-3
CASSLQAGEETQYF
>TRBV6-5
CASSYRQPEHDEAFF
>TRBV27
CASSLSSGVAYEQYF
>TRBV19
CASSTGGWNSELFF
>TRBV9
CASSVGDREGQPQHF
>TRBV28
CASSPIQADSSYEQYF
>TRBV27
CASTSGNQPQHF
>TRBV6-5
CASSYQSGGADTQYF